These T cell receptor beta chains were read from a single sample in a study of human T cells and chemical hapten exposure. One entry per CDR3 protein, called by TCRdb with MiXCR from the 5' RACE reads. Of about 140,000 distinct CDR3 sequences in the sample, 3.5% to 5% were seen once. The origin of the receptors is a female donor in good health. Both conserved end residues are part of each CDR3. Fields, in order: CDR3 length, clone size, J gene, V gene, D gene, CDR3 DNA, CDR3 protein. D genes are given only for firm matches. Clone size appears in some rows only: once, few, many, or a class for an expanded clone.

len: 14; abundance: few; j_gene: TRBJ1-1; v_gene: TRBV29-1; d_gene: -; CDR3nt: TGCAGCGTTGGAGGATTGGGGGGGTACACTGAAGCTTTCTTT; CDR3aa: CSVGGLGGYTEAFF
len: 12; abundance: many; j_gene: TRBJ2-7; v_gene: TRBV28; d_gene: -; CDR3nt: TGTGCCAGCAGTTATTCCGGCTACGAGCAGTACTTC; CDR3aa: CASSYSGYEQYF
len: 16; abundance: many; j_gene: TRBJ1-1; v_gene: TRBV3-1; d_gene: TRBD1; CDR3nt: TGTGCCAGCAGCCAAGATAGAGGGACAGGGGCCACTGAAGCTTTCTTT; CDR3aa: CASSQDRGTGATEAFF
len: 14; abundance: many; j_gene: TRBJ2-6; v_gene: TRBV7-9; d_gene: -; CDR3nt: TGTGCCAGCAGCTTACCATCTGGGGCCAACGTCCTGACTTTC; CDR3aa: CASSLPSGANVLTF
len: 14; abundance: many; j_gene: TRBJ1-4; v_gene: TRBV29-1; d_gene: -; CDR3nt: TGCAGCGTTAGTGGACTGGAAACAAATGAAAAACTGTTTTTT; CDR3aa: CSVSGLETNEKLFF
len: 13; abundance: many; j_gene: TRBJ1-1; v_gene: TRBV20-1; d_gene: TRBD1; CDR3nt: TGCAGTGCTGACAGGGTCATGAACACTGAAGCTTTCTTT; CDR3aa: CSADRVMNTEAFF
len: 15; abundance: many; j_gene: TRBJ2-1; v_gene: TRBV10-3; d_gene: -; CDR3nt: TGTGCCTCACGACTAGATACAAGCTCCTACAATGAGCAGTTCTTC; CDR3aa: CASRLDTSSYNEQFF
len: 14; abundance: many; j_gene: TRBJ1-2; v_gene: TRBV4-2; d_gene: -; CDR3nt: TGTGCCAGCAGCCAAGATAACAGGGACTATGGCTACACCTTC; CDR3aa: CASSQDNRDYGYTF
len: 14; abundance: many; j_gene: TRBJ2-7; v_gene: TRBV6-5; d_gene: -; CDR3nt: TGTGCCAGCAGCCCGGGTACTACCCCCTACGAGCAGTACTTC; CDR3aa: CASSPGTTPYEQYF
len: 15; abundance: many; j_gene: TRBJ2-7; v_gene: TRBV5-1; d_gene: -; CDR3nt: TGCGCCAGCAGCTTTAGGGACGCGATCACCTACGAGCAGTACTTC; CDR3aa: CASSFRDAITYEQYF
len: 14; abundance: -; j_gene: TRBJ2-4; v_gene: TRBV3-1; d_gene: -; CDR3nt: TGTGCCAGCAGCCTACTACGAGCCAAAAACATTCAGTACTTC; CDR3aa: CASSLLRAKNIQYF
len: 15; abundance: few; j_gene: TRBJ1-1; v_gene: TRBV29-1; d_gene: TRBD1; CDR3nt: TGCAGCGGAGAGTCAGGGGGACGTTTAAGTCCCGAAGCTTTCTTT; CDR3aa: CSGESGGRLSPEAFF
len: 13; abundance: many; j_gene: TRBJ2-5; v_gene: TRBV27; d_gene: -; CDR3nt: TGTGCCAGCAGTTTGCTAGACCAAGAGACCCAGTACTTC; CDR3aa: CASSLLDQETQYF
len: 16; abundance: many; j_gene: TRBJ2-1; v_gene: TRBV2; d_gene: -; CDR3nt: TGTGCCAGCAGTGAATTACGCGGTTCCTTCTACAATGAGCAGTTCTTC; CDR3aa: CASSELRGSFYNEQFF
len: 17; abundance: many; j_gene: TRBJ2-5; v_gene: TRBV12-3/TRBV12-4; d_gene: TRBD2; CDR3nt: TGTGCCAGCAGTTTAGGGGGGGGACTAGCGGGGGGAGAGACCCAGTACTTC; CDR3aa: CASSLGGGLAGGETQYF